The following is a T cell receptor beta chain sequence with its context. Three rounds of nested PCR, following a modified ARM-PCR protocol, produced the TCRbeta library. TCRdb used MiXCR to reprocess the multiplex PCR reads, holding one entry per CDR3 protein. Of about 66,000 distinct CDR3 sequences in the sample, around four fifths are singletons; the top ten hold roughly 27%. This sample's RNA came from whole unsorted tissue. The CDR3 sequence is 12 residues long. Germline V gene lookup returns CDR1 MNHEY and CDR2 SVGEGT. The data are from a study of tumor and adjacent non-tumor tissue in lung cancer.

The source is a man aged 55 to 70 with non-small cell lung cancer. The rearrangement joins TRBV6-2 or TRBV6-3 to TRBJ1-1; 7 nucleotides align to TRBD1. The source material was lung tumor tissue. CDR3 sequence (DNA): TGTGCATGCAGAACCACAGGGGCTGAAGCTTTCTTT. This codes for CACRTTGAEAFF.